Included here is one T cell receptor beta chain sequence, with context. This sample stems from a study of blood T cell repertoires in COVID-19. For the study at large: The origin of the acute and convalescent COVID-19 samples was the United States, Italy and Spain.

Sequenced by immunoSEQ multiplex PCR; TCRdb stores in-frame clones only, minus some. The sample shows roughly 170,000 clones, roughly 90% of them seen only once. The V and J ends lost 1 base and 8 bases respectively, with 9 bases between them. This CDR3 is built from 14 residues. CDR1 is SGHNT and CDR2 is YENEEA in the germline V gene. The chain combines TRBV11-3 with TRBJ1-6; possible D gene TRBD1, 5 bases. This clonotype was obtained from a man between 65 and 79 years old with active or convalescent COVID-19. Material: peripheral blood. As DNA, the CDR3 is TGTGCCAGCAGCTTAGGACAGCCGTATTCACCCCTCCACTTT. Translating gives CASSLGQPYSPLHF.